The 8 T cell receptor beta chains listed next were all sequenced from one sample in a study of OX40 agonist ivuxolimab in advanced cancers. The protocol was immunoSEQ multiplex PCR, while the TCRdb copy is restricted to in-frame clones and leaves out a portion. The sample consists of over 55,000 clones, approximately 89% of them appearing once. This specimen consisted of CD4+ or CD8+ T cells sorted from blood, obtained in a trial of the OX40 agonist ivuxolimab. The source of these receptors is an adult with an advanced solid tumor such as melanoma, head and neck, liver or kidney cancer.

The chain joins TRBV19 to TRBJ1-5, with no clear D. CDR1 and CDR2 from the germline V gene are LNHDA and SQIVND (reference sequence). V was clipped by 6 bases and J by 0 bases, with 12 bases between them. The CDR3 covers 15 residues. CDR3 nucleotide sequence: TGTGCCAGTAGGCCGGAGGCCTATAGCAATCAGCCCCAGCATTTT. Its translation is CASRPEAYSNQPQHF.

The chain employs TRBV18 and TRBJ1-2; possibly TRBD1 for D (6 bases). There are 12 residues in the CDR3. The V end lost 3 bases, the J end lost 6 bases, and 8 bases lay between the germline ends. Germline assignment: CDR1 KGHSH and CDR2 LQKENI. The CDR3: CASSPDRNGYTF. The CDR3 nucleotides read TGTGCCAGCTCACCCGACAGGAATGGCTACACCTTC.

The chain uses TRBV18 and TRBJ2-5, with D possibly TRBD2 on 6 matching bases. The CDR3 has 14 amino acids. V shed 6 bases and J shed 4 bases, with 15 bases lying between them. The germline CDR1 and CDR2 sequences are KGHSH and LQKENI. The CDR3 sequence is CASSAGTHRETQYF. CDR3 bases: TGTGCCAGCTCCGCCGGGACTCACCGAGAGACCCAGTACTTC.

A single count supports this clone. The CDR3: CASSRDRGSTDTQYF. The CDR3 DNA is TGTGCCAGCAGTCGGGACCGGGGTAGCACAGATACGCAGTATTTT. V is TRBV2 and J is TRBJ2-3; D could derive from TRBD1 or TRBD2 (5 bases each). V lost 5 bases to trimming and J lost 0 bases, with 12 bases between them. Germline CDR1 reads SNHLY; CDR2 reads FYNNEI. This CDR3 region has 15 residues.

The CDR3 DNA reads TGTGCCAGCAGTTACTCGGGGTCTGGAAACACCATATATTTT. Translating it yields CASSYSGSGNTIYF. This chain connects TRBV6-6 to TRBJ1-3; D is undetermined. The V gene's germline CDR1 is MNHNY and CDR2 SVGAGI (reference sequence). The CDR3 totals 14 residues. Trimming cost V 0 bases and J 1 base, with 4 bases left between them.

CDR3 bases: TGTGCCAGCAGTTCCAGGGGAACCGACTATGGCTACACCTTC. This gives the protein CASSSRGTDYGYTF. The chain combines TRBV6-5 with TRBJ1-2; TRBD1 is a possible D gene (6 bases). Deletions cut 4 bases from V and 3 bases from J, with 12 bases between. Germline CDR1 is MNHEY and CDR2 is SVGAGI. There are 14 residues in the CDR3.

The chain carries TRBV6-5 and TRBJ2-1, with 10 bases lining up with TRBD2. The J segment lost 5 bases and the V segment lost 0 bases, leaving 4 bases of the junction unmatched. CDR1 and CDR2 (germline): MNHEY, SVGAGI. This CDR3 has 16 amino acids. The CDR3 nucleotides read TGTGCCAGCAGTTACTCGATTAGCGGGGGGAACAATGAGCAGTTCTTC. Translated, it gives CASSYSISGGNNEQFF.

This chain links TRBV6-5 with TRBJ1-4; 9 positions match TRBD1. CDR3 length: 16 residues. V was clipped by 4 bases and J by 4 bases; unmatched bases: 7. CDR1 and CDR2 (germline): MNHEY, SVGAGI. In DNA form, the CDR3 reads TGTGCCAGCAGTTGGGGACAGGGTTACGGTAATGAAAAACTGTTTTTT. Amino acid sequence: CASSWGQGYGNEKLFF.